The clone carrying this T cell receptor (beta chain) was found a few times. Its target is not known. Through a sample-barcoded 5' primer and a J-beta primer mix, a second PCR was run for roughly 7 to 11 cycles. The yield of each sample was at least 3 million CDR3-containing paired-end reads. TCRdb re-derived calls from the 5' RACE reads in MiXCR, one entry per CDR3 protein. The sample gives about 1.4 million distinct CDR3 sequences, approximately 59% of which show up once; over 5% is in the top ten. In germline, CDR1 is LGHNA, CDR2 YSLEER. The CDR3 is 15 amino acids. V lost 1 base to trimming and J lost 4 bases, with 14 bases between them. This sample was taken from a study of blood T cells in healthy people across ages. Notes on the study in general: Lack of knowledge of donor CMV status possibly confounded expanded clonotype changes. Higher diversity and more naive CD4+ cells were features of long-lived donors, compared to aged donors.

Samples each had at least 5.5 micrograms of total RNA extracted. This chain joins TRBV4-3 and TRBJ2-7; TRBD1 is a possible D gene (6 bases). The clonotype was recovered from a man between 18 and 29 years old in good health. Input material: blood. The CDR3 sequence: CASSQVAGVGYEQYF. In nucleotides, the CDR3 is TGCGCCAGCAGCCAAGTCGCAGGGGTCGGGTACGAGCAGTACTTC.